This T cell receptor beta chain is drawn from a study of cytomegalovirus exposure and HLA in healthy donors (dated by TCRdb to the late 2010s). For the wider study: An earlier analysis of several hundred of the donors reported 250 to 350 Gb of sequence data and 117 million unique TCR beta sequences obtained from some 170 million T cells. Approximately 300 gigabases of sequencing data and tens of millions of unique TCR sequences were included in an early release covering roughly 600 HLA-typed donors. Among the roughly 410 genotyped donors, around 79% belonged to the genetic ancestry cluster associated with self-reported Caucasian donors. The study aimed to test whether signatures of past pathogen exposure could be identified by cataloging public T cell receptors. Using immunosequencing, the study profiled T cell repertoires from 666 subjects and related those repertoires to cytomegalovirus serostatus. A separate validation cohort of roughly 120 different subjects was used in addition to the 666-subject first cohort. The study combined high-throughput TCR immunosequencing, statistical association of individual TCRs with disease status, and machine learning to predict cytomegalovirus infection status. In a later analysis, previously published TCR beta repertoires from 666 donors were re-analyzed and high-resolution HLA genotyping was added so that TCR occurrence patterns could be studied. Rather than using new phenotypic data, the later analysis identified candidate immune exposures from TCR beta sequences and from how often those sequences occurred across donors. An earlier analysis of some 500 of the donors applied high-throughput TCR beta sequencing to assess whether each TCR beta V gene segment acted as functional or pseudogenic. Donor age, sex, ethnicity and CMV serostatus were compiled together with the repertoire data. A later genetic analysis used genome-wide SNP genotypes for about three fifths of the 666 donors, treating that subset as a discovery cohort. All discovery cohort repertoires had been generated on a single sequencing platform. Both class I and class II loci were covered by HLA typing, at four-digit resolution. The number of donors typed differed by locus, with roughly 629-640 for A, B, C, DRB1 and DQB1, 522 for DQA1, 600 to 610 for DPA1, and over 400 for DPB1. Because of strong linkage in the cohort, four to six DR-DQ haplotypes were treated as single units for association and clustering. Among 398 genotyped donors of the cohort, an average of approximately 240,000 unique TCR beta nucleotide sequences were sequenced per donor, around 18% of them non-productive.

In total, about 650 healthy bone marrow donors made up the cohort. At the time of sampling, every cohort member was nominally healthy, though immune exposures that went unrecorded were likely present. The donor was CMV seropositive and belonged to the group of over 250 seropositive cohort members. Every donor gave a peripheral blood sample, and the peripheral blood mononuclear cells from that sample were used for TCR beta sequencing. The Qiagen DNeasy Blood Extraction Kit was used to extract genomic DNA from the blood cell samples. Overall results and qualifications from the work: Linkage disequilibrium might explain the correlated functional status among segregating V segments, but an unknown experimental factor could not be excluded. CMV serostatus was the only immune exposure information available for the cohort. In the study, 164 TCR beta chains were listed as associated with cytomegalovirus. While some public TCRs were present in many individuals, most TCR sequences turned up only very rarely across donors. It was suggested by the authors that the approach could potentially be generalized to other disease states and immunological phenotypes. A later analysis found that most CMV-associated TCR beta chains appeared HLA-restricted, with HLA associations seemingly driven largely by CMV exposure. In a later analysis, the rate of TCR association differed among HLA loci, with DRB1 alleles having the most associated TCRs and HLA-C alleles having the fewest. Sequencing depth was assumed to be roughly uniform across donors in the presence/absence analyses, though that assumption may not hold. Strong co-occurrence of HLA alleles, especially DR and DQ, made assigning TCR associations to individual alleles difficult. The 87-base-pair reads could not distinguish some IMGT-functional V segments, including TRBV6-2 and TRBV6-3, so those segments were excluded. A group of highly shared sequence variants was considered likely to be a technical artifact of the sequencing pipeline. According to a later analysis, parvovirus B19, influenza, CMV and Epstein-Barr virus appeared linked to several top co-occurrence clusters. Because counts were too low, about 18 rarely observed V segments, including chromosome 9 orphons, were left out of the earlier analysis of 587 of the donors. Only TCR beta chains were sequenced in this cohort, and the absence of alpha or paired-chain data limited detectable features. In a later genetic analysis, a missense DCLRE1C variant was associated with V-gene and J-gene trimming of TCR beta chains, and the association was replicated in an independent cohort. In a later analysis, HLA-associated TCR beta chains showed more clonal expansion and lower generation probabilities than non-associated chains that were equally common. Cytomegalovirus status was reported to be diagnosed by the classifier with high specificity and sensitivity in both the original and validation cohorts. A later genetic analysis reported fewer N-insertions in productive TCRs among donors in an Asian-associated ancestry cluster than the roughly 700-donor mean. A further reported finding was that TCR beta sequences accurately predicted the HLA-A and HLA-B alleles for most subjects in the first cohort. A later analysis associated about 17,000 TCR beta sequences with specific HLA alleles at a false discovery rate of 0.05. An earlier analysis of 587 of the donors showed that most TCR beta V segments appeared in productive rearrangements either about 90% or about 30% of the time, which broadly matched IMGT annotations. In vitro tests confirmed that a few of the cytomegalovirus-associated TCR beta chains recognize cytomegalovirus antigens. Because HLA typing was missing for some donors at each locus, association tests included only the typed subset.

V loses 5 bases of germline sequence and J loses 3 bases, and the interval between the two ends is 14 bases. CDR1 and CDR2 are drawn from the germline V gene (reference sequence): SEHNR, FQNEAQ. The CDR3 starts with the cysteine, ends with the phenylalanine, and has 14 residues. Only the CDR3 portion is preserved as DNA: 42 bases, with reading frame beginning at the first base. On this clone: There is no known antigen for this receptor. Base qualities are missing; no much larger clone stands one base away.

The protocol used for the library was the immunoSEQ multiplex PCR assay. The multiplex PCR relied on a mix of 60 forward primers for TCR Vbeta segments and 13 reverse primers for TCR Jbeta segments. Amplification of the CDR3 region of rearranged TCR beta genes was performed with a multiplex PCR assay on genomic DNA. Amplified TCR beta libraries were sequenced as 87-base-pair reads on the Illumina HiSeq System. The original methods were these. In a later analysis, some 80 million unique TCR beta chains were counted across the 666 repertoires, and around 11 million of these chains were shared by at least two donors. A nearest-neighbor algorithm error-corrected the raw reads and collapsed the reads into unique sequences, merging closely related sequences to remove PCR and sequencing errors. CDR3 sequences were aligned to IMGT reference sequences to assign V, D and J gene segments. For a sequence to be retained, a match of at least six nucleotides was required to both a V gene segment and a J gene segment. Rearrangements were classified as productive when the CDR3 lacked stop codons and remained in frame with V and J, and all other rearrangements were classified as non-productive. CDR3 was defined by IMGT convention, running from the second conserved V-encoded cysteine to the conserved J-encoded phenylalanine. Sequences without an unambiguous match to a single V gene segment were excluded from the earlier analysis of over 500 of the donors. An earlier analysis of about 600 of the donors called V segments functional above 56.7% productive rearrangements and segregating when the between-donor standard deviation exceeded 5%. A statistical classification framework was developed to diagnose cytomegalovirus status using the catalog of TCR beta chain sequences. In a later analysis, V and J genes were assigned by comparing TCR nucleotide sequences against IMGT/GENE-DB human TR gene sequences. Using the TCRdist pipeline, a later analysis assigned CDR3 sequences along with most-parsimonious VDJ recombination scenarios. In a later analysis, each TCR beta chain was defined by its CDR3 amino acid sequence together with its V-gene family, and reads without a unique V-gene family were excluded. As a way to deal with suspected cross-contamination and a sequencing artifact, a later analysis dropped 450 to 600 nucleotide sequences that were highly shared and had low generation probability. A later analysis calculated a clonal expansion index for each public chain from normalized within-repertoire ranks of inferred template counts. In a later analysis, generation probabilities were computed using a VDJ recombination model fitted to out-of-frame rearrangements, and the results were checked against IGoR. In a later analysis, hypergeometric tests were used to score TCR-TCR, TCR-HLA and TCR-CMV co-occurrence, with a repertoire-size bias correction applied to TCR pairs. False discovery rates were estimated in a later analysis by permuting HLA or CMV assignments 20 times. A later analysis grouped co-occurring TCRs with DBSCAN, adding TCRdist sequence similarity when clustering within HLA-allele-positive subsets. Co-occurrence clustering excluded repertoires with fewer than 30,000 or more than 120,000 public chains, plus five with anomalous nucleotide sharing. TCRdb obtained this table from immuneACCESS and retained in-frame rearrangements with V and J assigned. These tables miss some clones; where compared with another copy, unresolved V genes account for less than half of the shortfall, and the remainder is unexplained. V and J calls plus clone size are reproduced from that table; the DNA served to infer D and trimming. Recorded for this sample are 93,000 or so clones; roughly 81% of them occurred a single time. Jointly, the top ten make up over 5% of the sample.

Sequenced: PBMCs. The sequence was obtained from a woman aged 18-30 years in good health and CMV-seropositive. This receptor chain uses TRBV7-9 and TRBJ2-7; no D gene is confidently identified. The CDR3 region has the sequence CASSASRQVYEQYF. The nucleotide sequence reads TGTGCCAGCAGCGCCTCCCGCCAGGTCTACGAGCAGTACTTC.